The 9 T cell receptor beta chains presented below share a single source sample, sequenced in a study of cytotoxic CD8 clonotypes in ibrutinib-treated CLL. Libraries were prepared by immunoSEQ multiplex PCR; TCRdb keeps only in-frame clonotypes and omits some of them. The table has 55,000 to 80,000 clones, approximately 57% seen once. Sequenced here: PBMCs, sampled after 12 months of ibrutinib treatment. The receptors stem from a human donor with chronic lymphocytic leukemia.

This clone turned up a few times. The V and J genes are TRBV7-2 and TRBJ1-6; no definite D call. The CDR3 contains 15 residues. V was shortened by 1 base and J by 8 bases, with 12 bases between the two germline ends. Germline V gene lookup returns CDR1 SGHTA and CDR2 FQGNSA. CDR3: CASSLVGRGDSPLHF. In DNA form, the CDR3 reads TGTGCCAGCAGCTTAGTCGGTCGCGGTGATTCACCCCTCCACTTT.

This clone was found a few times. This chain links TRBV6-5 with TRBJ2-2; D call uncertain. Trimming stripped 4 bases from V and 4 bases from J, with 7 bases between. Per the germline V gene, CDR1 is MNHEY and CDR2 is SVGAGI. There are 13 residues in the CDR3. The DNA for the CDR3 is TGTGCCAGCAGTTTAACCCCCACCGGGGAGCTGTTTTTT. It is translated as CASSLTPTGELFF.

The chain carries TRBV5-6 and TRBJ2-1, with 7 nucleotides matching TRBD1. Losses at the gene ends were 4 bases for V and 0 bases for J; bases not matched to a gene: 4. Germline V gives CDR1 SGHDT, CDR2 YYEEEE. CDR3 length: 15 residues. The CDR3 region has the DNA TGTGCCAGCAGCCGGGACAGAAGCTCCTACAATGAGCAGTTCTTC. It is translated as CASSRDRSSYNEQFF. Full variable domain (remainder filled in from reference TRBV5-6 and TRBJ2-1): DAGVTQSPTHLIKTRGQQVTLRCSPKSGHDTVSWYQQALGQGPQFIFQYYEEEERQRGNFPDRFSGHQFPNYSSELNVNALLLGDSALYLCASSRDRSSYNEQFFGPGTRLTVL.

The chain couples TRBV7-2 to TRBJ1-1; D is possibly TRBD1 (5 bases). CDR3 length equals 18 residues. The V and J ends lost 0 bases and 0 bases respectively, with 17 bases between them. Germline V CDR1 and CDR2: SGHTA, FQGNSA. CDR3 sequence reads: CASSLAQGPSLMNTEAFF. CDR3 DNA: TGTGCCAGCAGCTTAGCGCAGGGACCGAGCCTGATGAACACTGAAGCTTTCTTT.

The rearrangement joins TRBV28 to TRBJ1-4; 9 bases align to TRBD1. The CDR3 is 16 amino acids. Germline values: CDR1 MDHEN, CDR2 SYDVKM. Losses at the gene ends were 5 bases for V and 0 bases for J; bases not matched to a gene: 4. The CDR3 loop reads CASSKDRGSTNEKLFF. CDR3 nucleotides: TGTGCCAGCAGTAAAGACAGGGGGTCAACTAATGAAAAACTGTTTTTT.

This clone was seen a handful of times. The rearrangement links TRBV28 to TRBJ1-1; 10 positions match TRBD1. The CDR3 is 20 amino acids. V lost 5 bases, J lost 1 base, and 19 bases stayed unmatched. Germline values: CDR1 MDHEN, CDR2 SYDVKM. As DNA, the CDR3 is TGTGCCAGCAGTCCCAGACGGCCGGACAGGGGGAGAAGTCGGAACACTGAAGCTTTCTTT. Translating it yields CASSPRRPDRGRSRNTEAFF.

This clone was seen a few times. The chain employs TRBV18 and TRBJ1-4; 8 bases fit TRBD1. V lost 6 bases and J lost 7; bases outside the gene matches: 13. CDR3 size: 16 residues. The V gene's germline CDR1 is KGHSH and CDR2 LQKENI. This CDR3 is CASSHSNVGTGEKLFF. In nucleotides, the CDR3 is TGTGCCAGCTCCCACTCAAATGTGGGGACAGGTGAAAAACTGTTTTTT. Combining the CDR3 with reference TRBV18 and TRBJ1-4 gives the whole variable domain NAGVMQNPRHLVRRRGQEARLRCSPMKGHSHVYWYRQLPEEGLKFMVYLQKENIIDESGMPKERFSAEFPKEGPSILRIQQVVRGDSAAYFCASSHSNVGTGEKLFFGSGTQLSVL.

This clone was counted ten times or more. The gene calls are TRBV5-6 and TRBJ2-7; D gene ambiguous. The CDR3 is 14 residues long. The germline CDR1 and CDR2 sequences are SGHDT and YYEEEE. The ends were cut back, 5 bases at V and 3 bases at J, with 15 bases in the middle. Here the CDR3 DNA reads TGTGCCAGCAGGCAATACCATATTGACTACGAGCAGTACGTC. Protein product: CASRQYHIDYEQYV.

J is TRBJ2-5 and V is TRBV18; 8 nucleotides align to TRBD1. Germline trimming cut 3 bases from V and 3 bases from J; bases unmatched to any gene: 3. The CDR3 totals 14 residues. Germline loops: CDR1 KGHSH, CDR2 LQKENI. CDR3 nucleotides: TGTGCCAGCTCACCCACGGGACAGGAAGAGACCCAGTACTTC. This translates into CASSPTGQEETQYF.